These 18 T cell receptor beta chains were sequenced from one sample in a study of cytomegalovirus exposure and HLA in healthy donors listed by TCRdb under 2017. The protocol used for the library was the immunoSEQ multiplex PCR assay. TCRdb holds this immuneACCESS table with in-frame rearrangements only. Some clones are missing; in checked studies, unresolved V genes explain under half, and the rest has no known cause. The sample table holds 45,000 or so clones, of which 93% were seen once. Over 2% of the sample is in the top ten clones. Sequenced sample: PBMCs. The receptor set was obtained from a young woman in good health and CMV-seronegative.

This chain links TRBV18 with TRBJ2-3, with unresolved D. Trimming cost V 3 bases and J 0 bases, with 13 bases left between them. The CDR3 loop spans 16 amino acids. Germline assignment: CDR1 KGHSH and CDR2 LQKENI. The CDR3 here is CASSPISQSSTDTQYF. Here the CDR3 DNA reads TGTGCCAGCTCACCCATTTCTCAGTCTAGCACAGATACGCAGTATTTT.

The chain has TRBV28 and TRBJ1-2; 9 nucleotides match TRBD1. The germline gives CDR1 MDHEN, CDR2 SYDVKM. Losses at the gene ends were 6 bases for V and 2 bases for J; bases not matched to a gene: 4. The CDR3 extends over 14 amino acids. As DNA, the CDR3 is TGTGCCAGCAGGGAGACAGGGGGAAACTATGGCTACACCTTC. Protein: CASRETGGNYGYTF.

The chain has TRBV10-2 and TRBJ1-1, with no clear D. Trimming took 3 bases from V and 11 from J, leaving 10 bases between them. The V gene's germline CDR1 is WSHSY and CDR2 SAAADI. CDR3 length: 11 residues. CDR3 sequence (DNA): TGCGCCAGCAGTGATGGCTGGTGGGCTTTCTTT. Residues: CASSDGWWAFF.

The rearrangement joins TRBV19 to TRBJ1-3, with 8 bases fitting TRBD1. V dropped 7 bases and J dropped 1; count of bases not matched to a gene: 6. The length of the CDR3 is 15 residues. The germline V gene has CDR1 LNHDA and CDR2 SQIVND (reference sequence). The CDR3 nucleotides read TGTGCCAGTAACGTCCAGGGGGCTTCTGGAAACACCATATATTTT. Its translation is CASNVQGASGNTIYF. Based on the CDR3 plus reference TRBV19 and TRBJ1-3, the full variable domain is DGGITQSPKYLFRKEGQNVTLSCEQNLNHDAMYWYRQDPGQGLRLIYYSQIVNDFQKGDIAEGYSVSREKKESFPLTVTSAQKNPTAFYLCASNVQGASGNTIYFGEGSWLTVV.

The rearrangement links TRBV28 to TRBJ1-2; D perhaps matches TRBD1 (6 bases). Per germline, CDR1 MDHEN and CDR2 SYDVKM. There are 15 residues in the CDR3. V dropped 2 bases and J dropped 0 bases, with 10 bases sitting between them. The CDR3 is CASSLTGGTNYGYTF. Here the CDR3 DNA reads TGTGCCAGCAGTTTAACGGGGGGCACTAACTATGGCTACACCTTC.

The rearrangement uses TRBV7-9 and TRBJ2-3; possible D gene TRBD2, 7 bases. Trimming removed 5 bases at V and 3 bases at J, with 21 bases between. In germline, CDR1 is SEHNR, CDR2 FQNEAQ (reference sequence). The CDR3 spans 17 residues. This CDR3 reads CASSPPGRGAVTDTQYF. The CDR3 nucleotides are TGTGCCAGCAGCCCCCCGGGGAGGGGGGCCGTGACAGATACGCAGTATTTT.

V gene TRBV6-6 combines with J gene TRBJ1-1, with TRBD1 as a possible D gene (6 bases). V was cut by 0 bases and J by 4 bases, with 12 bases left in between. The CDR3 consists of 15 residues. Germline V gene lookup returns CDR1 MNHNY and CDR2 SVGAGI (reference sequence). CDR3 amino acids: CASSYSIQGSTEAFF. CDR3 coding DNA: TGTGCCAGCAGTTACTCAATACAGGGTAGCACTGAAGCTTTCTTT.

The chain recombines TRBV6-6 with TRBJ1-1; no reliable D call. The V gene lost 2 bases and the J gene lost 1 base, with 8 bases spanning the gap. Looked up from germline, CDR1 is MNHNY and CDR2 is SVGAGI (reference sequence). The length of the CDR3 is 14 residues. The CDR3 DNA reads as TGTGCCAGCAGTTACGCGGCGCGGAACACTGAAGCTTTCTTT. Translated, it gives CASSYAARNTEAFF.

This chain connects TRBV29-1 to TRBJ2-3; 8 nucleotides align to TRBD1. V lost 3 bases and J lost 6; bases outside the gene matches: 5. CDR1 is SQVTM and CDR2 is ANQGSEA in the germline V gene. This CDR3 is built from 13 residues. CDR3 region: CSVDPDRGDTQYF. CDR3 DNA sequence: TGCAGCGTTGATCCCGACAGGGGCGATACGCAGTATTTT.

The sample holds a few counts of this clone. V usage is TRBV25-1 and J usage is TRBJ2-7; D possibly corresponds to TRBD1 (6 bases). CDR1 and CDR2 from the germline V gene are MGHDK and SYGVNS. The CDR3 has 14 residues. V lost 1 base, J lost 2 bases, and 9 bases lay in between. CDR3 in DNA: TGTGCCAGCAGTGAATCACACAGGGCCTACGAGCAGTACTTC. Encoded protein: CASSESHRAYEQYF.

This clone is labeled as medium-sized. The chain recombines TRBV6-1 with TRBJ1-1; 10 bases fit TRBD1. Trimming at V came to 1 base and at J to 4 bases, leaving 0 bases not matched to a gene. This CDR3 has 14 amino acids. The germline CDR1 and CDR2 sequences are MNHNS and SASEGT. The CDR3 DNA follows: TGTGCCAGCAGTGAAGGGACAGGGGGCACTGAAGCTTTCTTT. This translates into CASSEGTGGTEAFF.

The chain couples TRBV7-2 to TRBJ2-7; D gene ambiguous. V was shortened by 2 bases and J by 4 bases, with 12 bases between the two germline ends. Germline CDR1 SGHTA, CDR2 FQGNSA. The CDR3 is 14 residues long. The CDR3 DNA reads as TGTGCCAGCAGCTTATACCAGGCATCATACGAGCAGTACTTC. It translates to CASSLYQASYEQYF.

V and J are TRBV7-2 and TRBJ1-1; unclear D gene. The germline V and J ends were trimmed by 2 bases and 0 bases, with 10 bases remaining between them. CDR1 is SGHTA and CDR2 is FQGNSA in the germline V gene. The CDR3 length is 15 residues. CDR3 region: CASSLRAGMNTEAFF. In DNA, the CDR3 is TGTGCCAGCAGCTTAAGAGCAGGTATGAACACTGAAGCTTTCTTT.

This rearrangement joins TRBV7-2 to TRBJ2-2, with D perhaps TRBD2 (5 bases). The CDR3 spans 17 residues. Trimming pared 1 base from V and 1 base from J, leaving 13 bases between. Germline V lookup: CDR1 SGHTA, CDR2 FQGNSA. The CDR3, as DNA: TGTGCCAGCAGCTTAGAACGATTAGGAGGGAACACCGGGGAGCTGTTTTTT. This gives the protein CASSLERLGGNTGELFF.

The V gene is TRBV2, the J gene TRBJ1-1; D might be TRBD1 (5 bases). Looked up from germline, CDR1 is SNHLY and CDR2 is FYNNEI. The CDR3 loop spans 12 amino acids. Trimming removed 5 bases at V and 6 bases at J, with 10 bases between. This CDR3 is CASSFWGAEAFF. The CDR3 coding sequence is TGTGCCAGCAGTTTCTGGGGCGCTGAAGCTTTCTTT.

The chain joins TRBV28 to TRBJ2-7; TRBD1 agrees at 8 bases. V shed 5 bases, J shed 6 bases, and the junction held 9 bases outside the gene matches. Germline V CDR1 and CDR2: MDHEN, SYDVKM. The CDR3 has 14 amino acids. CDR3 bases: TGTGCCAGCAGTCCCTGGACAGGGCGACGCGAGCAGTACTTC. This translates into CASSPWTGRREQYF. Together with reference TRBV28 and TRBJ2-7, the CDR3 gives the full variable domain: DVKVTQSSRYLVKRTGEKVFLECVQDMDHENMFWYRQDPGLGLRLIYFSYDVKMKEKGDIPEGYSVSREKKERFSLILESASTNQTSMYLCASSPWTGRREQYFGPGTRLTVT.

The V and J genes are TRBV6-5 and TRBJ1-1; 7 bases are a match to TRBD1. This CDR3 is 13 amino acids long. V was clipped by 5 bases and J by 11 bases; unmatched bases: 11. CDR1 and CDR2 (germline): MNHEY, SVGAGI. The CDR3 is CASSPRQGLPAFF. CDR3 nucleotides: TGTGCCAGCAGTCCAAGACAGGGCTTACCCGCTTTCTTT.

The chain combines TRBV7-8 with TRBJ1-4; 9 positions agree with TRBD1. V shed 5 bases, J shed 7 bases, and the junction held 5 bases outside the gene matches. The CDR3 spans 14 residues. Germline V lookup: CDR1 SGHVS, CDR2 FQNEAQ. The CDR3: CASSVPGQGEKLFF. In DNA, the CDR3 is TGTGCCAGCAGCGTACCGGGACAGGGTGAAAAACTGTTTTTT. The full variable domain, in which reference TRBV7-8 and TRBJ1-4 provide the parts outside the CDR3, is GAGVSQSPRYKVAKRGQDVALRCDPISGHVSLFWYQQALGQGPEFLTYFQNEAQLDKSGLPSDRFFAERPEGSVSTLKIQRTQQEDSAVYLCASSVPGQGEKLFFGSGTQLSVL.